This TCR beta chain was sequenced during a study of graft-versus-host responses after intestinal transplantation. On the study more broadly: After anti-thymocyte globulin induction, recipients took tacrolimus and steroids for approximately three years. General observations from the study: Individuals who had graft-donor T cell macrochimerism had allografts that showed high graft-versus-host to host-versus-graft clonal ratios. Recipient-marrow GvH clones were detected, some having first appeared in ileum or blood.

This CDR3 spans 17 amino acids. Germline V gene data show CDR1 as SGHTA and CDR2 as FQGTGA. Losses at the gene ends were 3 bases for V and 4 bases for J; bases not matched to a gene: 12. Clones were read by immunoSEQ multiplex PCR, and TCRdb kept only the in-frame ones, dropping some. Of 95,000 to 150,000 clones in the sample, 90% to 95% are singletons; the top ten hold around 0.12%. For this clone: As yet, its antigen is unknown.

Sequences were derived from unstimulated CD4+ T cells sorted from spleen or lymph node cells, sampled before intestinal transplant. The chain recombines TRBV7-3 with TRBJ2-3, with 8 bases fitting TRBD2. This TCR was sampled from a human donor who received an intestinal transplant. CDR3 coding DNA: TGTGCCAGCAGCTTTCGGCGATCGGGAGGGCCTTCAGATACGCAGTATTTT. It specifies CASSFRRSGGPSDTQYF.